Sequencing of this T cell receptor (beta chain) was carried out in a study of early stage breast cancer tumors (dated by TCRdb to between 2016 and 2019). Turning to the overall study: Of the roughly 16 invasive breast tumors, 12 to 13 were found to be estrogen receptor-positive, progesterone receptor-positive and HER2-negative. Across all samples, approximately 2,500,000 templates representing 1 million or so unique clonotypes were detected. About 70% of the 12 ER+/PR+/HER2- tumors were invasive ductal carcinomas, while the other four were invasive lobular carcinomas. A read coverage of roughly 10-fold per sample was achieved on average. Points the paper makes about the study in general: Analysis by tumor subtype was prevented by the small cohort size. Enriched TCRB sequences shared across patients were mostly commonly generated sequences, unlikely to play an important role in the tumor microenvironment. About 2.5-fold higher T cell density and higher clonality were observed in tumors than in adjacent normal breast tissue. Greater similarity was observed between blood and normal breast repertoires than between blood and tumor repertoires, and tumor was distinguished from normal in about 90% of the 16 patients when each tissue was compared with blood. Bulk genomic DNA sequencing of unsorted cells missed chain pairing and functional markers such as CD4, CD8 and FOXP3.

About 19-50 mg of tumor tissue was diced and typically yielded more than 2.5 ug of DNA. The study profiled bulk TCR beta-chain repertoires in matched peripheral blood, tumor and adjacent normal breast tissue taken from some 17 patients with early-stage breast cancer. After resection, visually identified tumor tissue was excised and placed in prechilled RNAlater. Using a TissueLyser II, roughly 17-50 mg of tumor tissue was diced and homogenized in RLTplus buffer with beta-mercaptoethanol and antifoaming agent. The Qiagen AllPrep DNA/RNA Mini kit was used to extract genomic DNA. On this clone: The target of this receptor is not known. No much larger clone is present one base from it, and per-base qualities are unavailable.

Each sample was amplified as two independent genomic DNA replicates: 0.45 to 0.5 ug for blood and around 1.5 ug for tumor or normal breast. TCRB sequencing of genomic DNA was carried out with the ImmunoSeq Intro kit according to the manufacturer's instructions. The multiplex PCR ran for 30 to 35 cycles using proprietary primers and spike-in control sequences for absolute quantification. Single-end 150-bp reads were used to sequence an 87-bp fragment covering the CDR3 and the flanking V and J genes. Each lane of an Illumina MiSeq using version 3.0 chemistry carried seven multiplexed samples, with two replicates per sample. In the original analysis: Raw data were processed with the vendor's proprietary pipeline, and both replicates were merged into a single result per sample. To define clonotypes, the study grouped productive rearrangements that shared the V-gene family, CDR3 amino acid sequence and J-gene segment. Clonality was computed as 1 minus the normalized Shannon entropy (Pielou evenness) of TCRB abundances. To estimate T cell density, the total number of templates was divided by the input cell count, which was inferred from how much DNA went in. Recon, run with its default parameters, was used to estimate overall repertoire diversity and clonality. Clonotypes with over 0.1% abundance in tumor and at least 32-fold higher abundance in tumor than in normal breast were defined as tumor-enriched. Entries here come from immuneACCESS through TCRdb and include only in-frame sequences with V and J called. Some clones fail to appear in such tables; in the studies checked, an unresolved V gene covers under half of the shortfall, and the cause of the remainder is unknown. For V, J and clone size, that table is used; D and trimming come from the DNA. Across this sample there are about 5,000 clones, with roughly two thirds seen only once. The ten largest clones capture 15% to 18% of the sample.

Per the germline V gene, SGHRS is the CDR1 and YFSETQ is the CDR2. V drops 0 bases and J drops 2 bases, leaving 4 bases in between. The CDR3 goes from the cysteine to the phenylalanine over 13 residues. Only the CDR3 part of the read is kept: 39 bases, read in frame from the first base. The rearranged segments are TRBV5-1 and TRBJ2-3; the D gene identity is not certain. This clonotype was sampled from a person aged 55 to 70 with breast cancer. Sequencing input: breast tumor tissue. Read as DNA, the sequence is TGCGCCAGCAGCTTGGTAGCCACAGATACGCAGTATTTT. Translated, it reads CASSLVATDTQYF. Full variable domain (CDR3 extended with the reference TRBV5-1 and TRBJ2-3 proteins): KAGVTQTPRYLIKTRGQQVTLSCSPISGHRSVSWYQQTPGQGLQFLFEYFSETQRNKGNFPGRFSGRQFSNSRSEMNVSTLELGDSALYLCASSLVATDTQYFGPGTRLTVL.